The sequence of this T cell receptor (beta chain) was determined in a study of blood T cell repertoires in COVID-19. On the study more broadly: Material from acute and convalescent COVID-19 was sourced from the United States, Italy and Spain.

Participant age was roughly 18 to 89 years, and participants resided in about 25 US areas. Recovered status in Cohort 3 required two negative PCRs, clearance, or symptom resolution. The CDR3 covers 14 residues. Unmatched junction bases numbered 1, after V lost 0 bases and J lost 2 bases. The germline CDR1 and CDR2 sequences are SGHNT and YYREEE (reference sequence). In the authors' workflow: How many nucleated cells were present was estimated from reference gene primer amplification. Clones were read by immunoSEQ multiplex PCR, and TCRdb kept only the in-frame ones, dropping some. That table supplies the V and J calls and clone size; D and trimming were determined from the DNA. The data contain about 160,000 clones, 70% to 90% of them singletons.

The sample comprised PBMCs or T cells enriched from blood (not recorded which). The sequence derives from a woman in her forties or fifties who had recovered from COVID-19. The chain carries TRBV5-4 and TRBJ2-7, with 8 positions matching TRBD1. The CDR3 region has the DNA TGTGCCAGCAGCTTGGAGACAGGGGCCTACGAGCAGTACTTC. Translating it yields CASSLETGAYEQYF.